This T cell receptor (beta chain) was recovered during a study of CD8 T cells in ankylosing spondylitis. Study results and limitations: Roughly eight highly homologous variants made up a TCR beta motif, and this motif appeared characteristic of ankylosing spondylitis blood. Reactive arthritis synovial fluid and blood previously showed some of these motif variants.

Scientists made TCR beta libraries using quantitative 5'-RACE with molecular barcodes. TCRdb ran MiXCR on the 5' RACE reads and lists one entry per CDR3 protein. Here the sample spans hundreds of thousands of distinct CDR3 sequences, roughly 25% being singletons. About this clonotype: As yet, its antigen is unknown.

The CDR3 is made up of 13 amino acids. Losses at the gene ends were 7 bases for V and 4 bases for J; bases not matched to a gene: 8. Germline V CDR1 and CDR2: DFQATT, SNEGSKA (reference sequence). The chain joins TRBV20-1 to TRBJ1-2, with TRBD1 matching 8 bases. This sequence originates from a male donor with ankylosing spondylitis. Sequencing was carried out using blood, either unsorted or a sorted T cell fraction (not recorded which). CDR3: CSVLGQGSYGYTF. The CDR3 DNA reads TGCAGTGTCCTCGGACAGGGCTCCTATGGCTACACCTTC.